One T cell receptor (beta chain) is described in this entry. This record comes from a study of blood T cell repertoires in COVID-19. Study-wide context: Collection of acute and convalescent COVID-19 samples took place in the United States, Italy and Spain. PBMCs, B-cell-depleted T cells, or T cells were the source of the cDNA or gDNA that made up the material.

Using immunoSEQ multiplex PCR, the repertoire was profiled, and TCRdb retains in-frame clones only, with some absent. The repertoire includes about 140,000 clones, approximately 84% of them detected once, and 3% to 5% sits in the top ten. CDR3 length: 21 residues. The sample was peripheral blood. V and J are TRBV21-1 and TRBJ2-5; TRBD1 is taken as the D call from the table, unchecked against the DNA. TRBV21-1 is a known pseudogene. This sequence originates from a woman aged 55-75 years with acute or convalescent COVID-19. The CDR3 DNA follows: TGTGCCAGCAGCCTTCCCTTCACTAGCAGGGGGCCAAAAGAGGCGATAGGGACCCAGTACTTC. Translation: CASSLPFTSRGPKEAIGTQYF.